This TCR beta chain derives from a study of radiation and T cells in renal cell carcinoma. The V end lost 5 bases, the J end lost 3 bases, and 8 bases lay between the germline ends. The CDR3 loop spans 13 amino acids. Germline V gene data show CDR1 as LNHDA and CDR2 as SQIVND (reference sequence). The data were produced by immunoSEQ multiplex PCR, yet TCRdb's version contains in-frame clones alone and is incomplete. The sample includes more than 150,000 clones, about 91% of them seen just once. The time point was: blood 2 weeks post-SBRT. The treatment: 15 Gy SBRT to primary tumor, nephrectomy 4 weeks later.

The chain couples TRBV19 to TRBJ2-1, with a weak D call TRBD2 (5 bases). Sequencing used blood, obtained from a patient whose treatment included radiotherapy and nephrectomy. This TCR came from a woman aged 50 to 60 with renal cell carcinoma. The CDR3 spells CASSASRYNEQFF. DNA for the CDR3: TGTGCCAGTAGTGCTAGCCGCTACAATGAGCAGTTCTTC.